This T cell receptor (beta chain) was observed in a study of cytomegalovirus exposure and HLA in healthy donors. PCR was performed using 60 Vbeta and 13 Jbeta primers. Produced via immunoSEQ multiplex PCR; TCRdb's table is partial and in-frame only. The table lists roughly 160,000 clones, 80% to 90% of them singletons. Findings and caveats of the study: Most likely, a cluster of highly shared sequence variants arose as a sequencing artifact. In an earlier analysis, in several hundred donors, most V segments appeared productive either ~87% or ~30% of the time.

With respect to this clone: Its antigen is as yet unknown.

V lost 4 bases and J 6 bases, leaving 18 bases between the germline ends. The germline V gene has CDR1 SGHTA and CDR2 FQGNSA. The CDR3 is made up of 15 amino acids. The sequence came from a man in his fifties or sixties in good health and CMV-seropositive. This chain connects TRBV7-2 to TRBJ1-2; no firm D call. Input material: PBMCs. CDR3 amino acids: CASSWSAQGLDGYTF. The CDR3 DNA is TGTGCCAGCAGCTGGTCGGCTCAAGGACTCGATGGCTACACCTTC.